This T cell receptor beta chain was identified during a study of blood T cells in healthy people across ages. Study findings and constraints: Per million T cells, the diversity of TCR beta decreased roughly linearly as age advanced.

On this clonotype itself: Its antigen is as yet unknown.

Primed by a sample-barcoded 5' primer and a J-beta primer mix, a second PCR proceeded for roughly 6 to 12 cycles. Via MiXCR, TCRdb re-called the 5' RACE reads, giving one row per CDR3 protein. The top ten clones hold approximately 14% of a sample with some 640,000 distinct CDR3 sequences, about 30% of them seen once. V lost 3 bases and J lost 6, with 19 bases in between. Germline V gene data show CDR1 as SGHVS and CDR2 as FQNEAQ. The CDR3 consists of 16 residues. Sequencing was performed on blood. V is TRBV7-8 and J is TRBJ2-3, with TRBD2 as a possible D gene (7 bases). The clonotype originates from a woman at least 80 years old in good health. The CDR3 bases are TGTGCCAGCAGCTTCGGGACACTCGGGGAGGGTGATACGCAGTATTTT. Its translation is CASSFGTLGEGDTQYF.